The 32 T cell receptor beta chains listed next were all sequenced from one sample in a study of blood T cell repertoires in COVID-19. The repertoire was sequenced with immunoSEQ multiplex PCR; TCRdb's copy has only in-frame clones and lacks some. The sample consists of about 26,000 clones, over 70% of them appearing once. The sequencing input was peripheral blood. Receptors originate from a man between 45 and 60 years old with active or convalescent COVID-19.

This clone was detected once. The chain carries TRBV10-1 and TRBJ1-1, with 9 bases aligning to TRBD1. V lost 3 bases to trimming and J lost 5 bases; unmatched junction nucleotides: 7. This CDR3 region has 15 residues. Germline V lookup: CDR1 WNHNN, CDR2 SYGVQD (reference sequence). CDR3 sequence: CASSDRLDRGTEAFF. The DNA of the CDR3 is TGCGCCAGCAGTGACCGGCTTGACAGGGGGACTGAAGCTTTCTTT.

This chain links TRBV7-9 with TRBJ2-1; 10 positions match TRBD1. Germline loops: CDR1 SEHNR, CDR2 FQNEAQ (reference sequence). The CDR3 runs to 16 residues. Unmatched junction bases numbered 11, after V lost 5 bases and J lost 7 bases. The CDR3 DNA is TGTGCCAGCAGCGGTCCCAGGGACAGGGGAATGAATGAGCAGTTCTTC. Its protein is CASSGPRDRGMNEQFF.

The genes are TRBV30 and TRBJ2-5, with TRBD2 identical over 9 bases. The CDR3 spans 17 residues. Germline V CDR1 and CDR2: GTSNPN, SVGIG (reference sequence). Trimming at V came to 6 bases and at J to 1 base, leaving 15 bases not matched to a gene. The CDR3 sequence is CACGTGAGGPLQETQYF. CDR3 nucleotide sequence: TGTGCCTGCGGAACCGGGGCGGGGGGGCCCCTCCAAGAGACCCAGTACTTC.

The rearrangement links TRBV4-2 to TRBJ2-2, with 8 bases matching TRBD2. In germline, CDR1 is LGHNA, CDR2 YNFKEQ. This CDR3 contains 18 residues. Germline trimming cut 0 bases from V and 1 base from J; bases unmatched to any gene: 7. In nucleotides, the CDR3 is TGTGCCAGCAGCCAAGATTTAGTGAGCGGGAGGAACACCGGGGAGCTGTTTTTT. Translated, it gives CASSQDLVSGRNTGELFF.

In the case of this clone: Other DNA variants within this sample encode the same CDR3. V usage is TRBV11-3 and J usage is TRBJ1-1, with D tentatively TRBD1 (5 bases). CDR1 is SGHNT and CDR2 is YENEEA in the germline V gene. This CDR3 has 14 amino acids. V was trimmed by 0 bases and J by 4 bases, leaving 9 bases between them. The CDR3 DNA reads TGTGCCAGCAGCTTAGAAACGGGGGGCACTGAAGCTTTCTTT. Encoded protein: CASSLETGGTEAFF.

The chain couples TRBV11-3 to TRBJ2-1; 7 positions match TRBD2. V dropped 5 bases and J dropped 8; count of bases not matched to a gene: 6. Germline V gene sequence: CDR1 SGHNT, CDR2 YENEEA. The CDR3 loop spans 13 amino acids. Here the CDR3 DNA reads TGTGCCAGCAGCACCGAAGGGAGGGATGAGCAGTTCTTC. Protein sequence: CASSTEGRDEQFF.

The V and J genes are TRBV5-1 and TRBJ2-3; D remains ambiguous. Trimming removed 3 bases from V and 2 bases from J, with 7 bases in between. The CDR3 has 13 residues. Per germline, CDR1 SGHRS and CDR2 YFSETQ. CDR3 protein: CASSSSNTDTQYF. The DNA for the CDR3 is TGCGCCAGCAGCTCAAGCAACACAGATACGCAGTATTTT.

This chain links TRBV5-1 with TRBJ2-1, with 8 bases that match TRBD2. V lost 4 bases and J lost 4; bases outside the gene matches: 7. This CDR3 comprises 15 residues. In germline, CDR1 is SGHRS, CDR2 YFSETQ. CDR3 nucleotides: TGCGCCAGCAGCGCCCAGGGACTAGAGTACAATGAGCAGTTCTTC. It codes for CASSAQGLEYNEQFF.

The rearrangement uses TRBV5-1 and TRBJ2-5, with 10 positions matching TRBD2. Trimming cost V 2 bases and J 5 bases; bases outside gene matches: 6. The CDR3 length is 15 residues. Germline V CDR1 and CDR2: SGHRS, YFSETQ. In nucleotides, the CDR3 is TGCGCCAGCAGCTTACCTAGCGGGGGTTTCGAGACCCAGTACTTC. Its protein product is CASSLPSGGFETQYF.

Here the CDR3 reads CASSRGETDTQYF. CDR3 nucleotide sequence: TGTGCCAGCAGTCGGGGGGAGACAGATACGCAGTATTTT. J is TRBJ2-3 and V is TRBV27, with 7 bases that match TRBD2. The length of the CDR3 is 13 residues. Germline V gives CDR1 MNHEY, CDR2 SMNVEV (reference sequence). With V trimmed by 5 bases and J by 3 bases, 2 bases remained unmatched.

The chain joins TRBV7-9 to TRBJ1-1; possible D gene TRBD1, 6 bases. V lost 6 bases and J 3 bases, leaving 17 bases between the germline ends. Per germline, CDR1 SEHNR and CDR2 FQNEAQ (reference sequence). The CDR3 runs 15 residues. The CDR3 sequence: CASSIDQGLYTEAFF. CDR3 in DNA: TGTGCCAGCAGTATTGATCAGGGGTTGTACACTGAAGCTTTCTTT.

The CDR3 reads CASSLRGNYGYTF. The CDR3, as DNA: TGTGCCAGCAGTTTAAGGGGTAACTATGGCTACACCTTC. The genes are TRBV27 and TRBJ1-2; D might be TRBD1 (5 bases). Germline CDR1 MNHEY, CDR2 SMNVEV (reference sequence). This CDR3 spans 13 amino acids. V dropped 2 bases and J dropped 1 base, with 5 bases sitting between them.

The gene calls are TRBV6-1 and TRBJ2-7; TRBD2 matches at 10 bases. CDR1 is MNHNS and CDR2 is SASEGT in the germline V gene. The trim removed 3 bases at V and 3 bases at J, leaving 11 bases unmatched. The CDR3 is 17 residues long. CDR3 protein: CASSESGSGGGSYEQYF. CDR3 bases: TGTGCCAGCAGTGAGTCGGGGAGCGGGGGGGGTAGCTACGAGCAGTACTTC.

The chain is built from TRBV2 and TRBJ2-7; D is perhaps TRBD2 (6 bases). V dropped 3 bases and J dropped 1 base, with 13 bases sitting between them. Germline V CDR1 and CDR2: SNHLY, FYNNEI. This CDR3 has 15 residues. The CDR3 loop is CASSDPGEISYEQYF. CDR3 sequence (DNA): TGTGCCAGCAGTGATCCGGGGGAAATATCCTACGAGCAGTACTTC.

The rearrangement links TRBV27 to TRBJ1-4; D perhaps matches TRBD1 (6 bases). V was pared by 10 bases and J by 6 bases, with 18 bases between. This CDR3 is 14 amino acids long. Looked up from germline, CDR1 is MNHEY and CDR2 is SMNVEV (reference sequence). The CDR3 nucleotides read TGTGCCACTGCCTATTCCCCAGGGGATGAAAAACTGTTTTTT. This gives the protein CATAYSPGDEKLFF.

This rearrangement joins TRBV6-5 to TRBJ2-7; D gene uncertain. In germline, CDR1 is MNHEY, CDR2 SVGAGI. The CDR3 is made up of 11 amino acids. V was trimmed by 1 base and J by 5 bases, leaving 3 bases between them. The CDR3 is CASSYFNEQYF. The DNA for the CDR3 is TGTGCCAGCAGTTACTTTAACGAGCAGTACTTC.

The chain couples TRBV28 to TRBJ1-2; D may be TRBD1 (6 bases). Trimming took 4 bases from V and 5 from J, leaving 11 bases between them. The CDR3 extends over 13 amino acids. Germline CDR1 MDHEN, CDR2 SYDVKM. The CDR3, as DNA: TGTGCCAGCAGTTGGGGAACAGGGTATGGCTACACCTTC. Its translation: CASSWGTGYGYTF.

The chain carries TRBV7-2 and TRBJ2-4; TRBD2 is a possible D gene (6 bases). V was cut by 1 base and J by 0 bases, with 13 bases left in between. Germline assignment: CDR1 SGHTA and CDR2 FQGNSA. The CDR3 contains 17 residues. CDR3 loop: CASSLVGGQLAKNIQYF. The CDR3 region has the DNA TGTGCCAGCAGCTTAGTCGGAGGGCAACTAGCCAAAAACATTCAGTACTTC.

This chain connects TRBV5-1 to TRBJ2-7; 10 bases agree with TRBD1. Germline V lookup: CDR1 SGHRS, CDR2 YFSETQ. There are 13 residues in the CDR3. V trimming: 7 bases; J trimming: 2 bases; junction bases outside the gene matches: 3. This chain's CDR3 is CASGTGVAYEQYF. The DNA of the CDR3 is TGCGCCAGCGGGACAGGGGTTGCCTACGAGCAGTACTTC.

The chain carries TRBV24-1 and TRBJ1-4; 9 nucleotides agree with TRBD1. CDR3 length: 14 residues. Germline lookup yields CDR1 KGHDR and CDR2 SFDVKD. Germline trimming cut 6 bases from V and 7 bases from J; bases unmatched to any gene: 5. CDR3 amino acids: CATSPGQGGEKLFF. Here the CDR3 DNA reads TGTGCCACCAGTCCGGGACAGGGAGGTGAAAAACTGTTTTTT.

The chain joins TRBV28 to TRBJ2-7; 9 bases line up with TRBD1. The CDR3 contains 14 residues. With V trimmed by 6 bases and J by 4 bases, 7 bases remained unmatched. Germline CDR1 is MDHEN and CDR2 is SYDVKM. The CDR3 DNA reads TGTGCCAGCAGCCCCCGACAGGGGGTGTACGAGCAGTACTTC. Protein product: CASSPRQGVYEQYF.

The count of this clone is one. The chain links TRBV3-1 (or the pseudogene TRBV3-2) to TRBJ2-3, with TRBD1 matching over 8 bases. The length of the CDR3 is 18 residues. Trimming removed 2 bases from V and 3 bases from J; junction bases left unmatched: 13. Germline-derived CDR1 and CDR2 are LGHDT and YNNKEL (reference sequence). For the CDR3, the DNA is TGTGCCAGCAGCCAATTCCCCCCGGACAGGGAAGGGACAGATACGCAGTATTTT. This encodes CASSQFPPDREGTDTQYF.

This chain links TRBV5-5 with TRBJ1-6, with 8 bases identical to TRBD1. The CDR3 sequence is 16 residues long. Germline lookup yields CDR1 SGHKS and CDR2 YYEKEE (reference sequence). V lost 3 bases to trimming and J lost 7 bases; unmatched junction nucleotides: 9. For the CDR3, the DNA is TGTGCCAGCAGCTCCCTACACCAGGGGGCGAATTCACCCCTCCACTTT. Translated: CASSSLHQGANSPLHF. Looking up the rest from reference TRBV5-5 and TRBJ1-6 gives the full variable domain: DAGVTQSPTHLIKTRGQQVTLRCSPISGHKSVSWYQQVLGQGPQFIFQYYEKEERGRGNFPDRFSARQFPNYSSELNVNALLLGDSALYLCASSSLHQGANSPLHFGNGTRLTVT.

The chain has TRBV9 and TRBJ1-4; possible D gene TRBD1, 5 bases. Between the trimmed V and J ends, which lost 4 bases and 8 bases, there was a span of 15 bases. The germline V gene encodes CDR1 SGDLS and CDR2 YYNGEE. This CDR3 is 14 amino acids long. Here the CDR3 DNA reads TGTGCCAGCAGCTCCCAGACAGCCACCGAAAAACTGTTTTTT. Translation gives CASSSQTATEKLFF.

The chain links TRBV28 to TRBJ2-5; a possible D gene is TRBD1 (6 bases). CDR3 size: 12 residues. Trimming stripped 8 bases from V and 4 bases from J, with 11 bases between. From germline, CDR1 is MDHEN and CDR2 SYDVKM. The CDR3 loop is CASYRVGETQYF. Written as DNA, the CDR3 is TGTGCCAGCTACAGGGTCGGAGAGACCCAGTACTTC.

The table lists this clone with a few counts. The CDR3 sequence is CASSLLAVAGGQYF. CDR3 in DNA: TGTGCCAGCAGTTTACTAGCAGTAGCGGGGGGCCAGTACTTC. This chain joins TRBV28 and TRBJ2-5; 10 bases agree with TRBD2. Per the germline V gene, CDR1 is MDHEN and CDR2 is SYDVKM. Trimming at V came to 2 bases and at J to 10 bases, leaving 7 bases not matched to a gene. The CDR3 extends over 14 amino acids.

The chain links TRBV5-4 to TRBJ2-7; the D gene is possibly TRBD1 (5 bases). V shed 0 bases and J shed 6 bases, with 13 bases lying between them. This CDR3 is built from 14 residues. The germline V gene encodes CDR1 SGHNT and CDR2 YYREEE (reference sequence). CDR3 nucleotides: TGTGCCAGCAGCTTGGGGCAGGGTGGCGTCGAGCAGTACTTC. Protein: CASSLGQGGVEQYF. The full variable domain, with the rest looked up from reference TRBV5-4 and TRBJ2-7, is ETGVTQSPTHLIKTRGQQVTLRCSSQSGHNTVSWYQQALGQGPQFIFQYYREEENGRGNFPPRFSGLQFPNYSSELNVNALELDDSALYLCASSLGQGGVEQYFGPGTRLTVT.

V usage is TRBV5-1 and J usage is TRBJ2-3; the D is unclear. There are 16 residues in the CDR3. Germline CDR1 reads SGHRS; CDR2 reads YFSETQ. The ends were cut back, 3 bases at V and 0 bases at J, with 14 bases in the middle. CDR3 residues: CASSSLIAESTDTQYF. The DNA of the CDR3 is TGCGCCAGCAGCTCACTAATAGCAGAAAGCACAGATACGCAGTATTTT. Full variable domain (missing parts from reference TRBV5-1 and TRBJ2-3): KAGVTQTPRYLIKTRGQQVTLSCSPISGHRSVSWYQQTPGQGLQFLFEYFSETQRNKGNFPGRFSGRQFSNSRSEMNVSTLELGDSALYLCASSSLIAESTDTQYFGPGTRLTVL.

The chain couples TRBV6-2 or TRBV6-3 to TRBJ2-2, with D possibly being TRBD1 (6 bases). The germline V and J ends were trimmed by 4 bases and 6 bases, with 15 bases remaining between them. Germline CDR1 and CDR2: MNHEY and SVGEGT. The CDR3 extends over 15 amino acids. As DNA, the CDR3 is TGTGCCAGCAGTTTATACAGGGCCGGGCCCGGGGAGCTGTTTTTT. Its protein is CASSLYRAGPGELFF.

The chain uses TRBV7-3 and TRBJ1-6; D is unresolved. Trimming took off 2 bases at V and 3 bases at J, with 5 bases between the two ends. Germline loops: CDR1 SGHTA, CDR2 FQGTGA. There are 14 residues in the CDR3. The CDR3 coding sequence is TGTGCCAGCAGCTTAGGCAGCTATAATTCACCCCTCCACTTT. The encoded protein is CASSLGSYNSPLHF.

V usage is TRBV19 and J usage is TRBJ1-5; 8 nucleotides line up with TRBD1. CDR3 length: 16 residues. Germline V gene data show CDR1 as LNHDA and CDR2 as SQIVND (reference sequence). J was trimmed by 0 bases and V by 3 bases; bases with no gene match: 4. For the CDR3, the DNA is TGTGCCAGTAGTATTGGGGACAGGTATAGCAATCAGCCCCAGCATTTT. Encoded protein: CASSIGDRYSNQPQHF.

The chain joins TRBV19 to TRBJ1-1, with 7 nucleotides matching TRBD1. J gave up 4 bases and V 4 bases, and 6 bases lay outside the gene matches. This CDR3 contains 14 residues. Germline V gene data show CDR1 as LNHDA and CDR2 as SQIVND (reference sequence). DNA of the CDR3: TGTGCCAGTAGTACAGGACAGGTTGGCACTGAAGCTTTCTTT. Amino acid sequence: CASSTGQVGTEAFF.